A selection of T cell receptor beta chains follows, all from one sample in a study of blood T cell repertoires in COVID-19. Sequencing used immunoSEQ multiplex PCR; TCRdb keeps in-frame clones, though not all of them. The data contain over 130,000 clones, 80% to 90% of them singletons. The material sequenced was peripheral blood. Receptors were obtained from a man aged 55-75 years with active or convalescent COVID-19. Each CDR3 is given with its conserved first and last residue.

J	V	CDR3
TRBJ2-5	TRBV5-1	CASSRRGEETQYF
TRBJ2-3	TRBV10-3	CAISDPGQGADTQYF
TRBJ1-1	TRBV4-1	CASSPMWPTEAFF
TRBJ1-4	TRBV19	CASKGAETEKLFF
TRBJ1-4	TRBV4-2	CASSHVVTVPDEKLFF
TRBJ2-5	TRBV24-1	CATASGLAGLQETQYF
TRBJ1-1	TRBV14	CASSQDRVNTEAFF
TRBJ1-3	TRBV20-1	CSASPRGSGNTIYF
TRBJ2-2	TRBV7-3	CASSLGTSRTTGELFF
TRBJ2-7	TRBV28	CASNPDRGSSYEQYF
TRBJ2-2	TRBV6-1	CASSEAGAGGPGELFF
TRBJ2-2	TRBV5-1	CASSFLLAGGPPDTGELFF
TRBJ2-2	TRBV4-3	CASSHPGQGPETNTGELFF
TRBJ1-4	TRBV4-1	CASSPQSGYEKLFF
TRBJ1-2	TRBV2	CASRARTGYGYTF
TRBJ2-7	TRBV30	CAWSPGGGSEQYF